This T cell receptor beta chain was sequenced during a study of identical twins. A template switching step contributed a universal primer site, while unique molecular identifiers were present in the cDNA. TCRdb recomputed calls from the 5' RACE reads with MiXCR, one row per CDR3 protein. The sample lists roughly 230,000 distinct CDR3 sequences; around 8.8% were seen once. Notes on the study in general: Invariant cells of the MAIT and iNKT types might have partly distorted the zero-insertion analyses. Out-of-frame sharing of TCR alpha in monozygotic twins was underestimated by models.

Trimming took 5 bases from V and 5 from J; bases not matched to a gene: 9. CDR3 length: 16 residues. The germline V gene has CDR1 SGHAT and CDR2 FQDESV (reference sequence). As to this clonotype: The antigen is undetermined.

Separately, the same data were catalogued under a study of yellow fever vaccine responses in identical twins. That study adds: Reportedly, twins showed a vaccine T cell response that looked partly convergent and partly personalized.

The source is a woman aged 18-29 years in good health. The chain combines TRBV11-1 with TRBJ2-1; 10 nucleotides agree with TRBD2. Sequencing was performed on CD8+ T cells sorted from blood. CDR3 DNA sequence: TGTGCCAGCAGCCCGGCCCTAGCGGGGGACGACAATGAGCAGTTCTTC. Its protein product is CASSPALAGDDNEQFF.